The present T cell receptor beta chain was sequenced within a study of T cells after yellow fever vaccination. The overall study: The SMART-Seq v4 Ultra Low Input method served to prepare the low-cell-number fractions.

This clonotype appeared many times. Its antigen remains unknown. UMIs and a universal primer site were added when TCR cDNA was made by 5'RACE template switching. A single record per CDR3 protein comes from TCRdb applying MiXCR to the 5' RACE reads. Of around 250,000 distinct CDR3 sequences listed, about 5% were seen once; the top ten hold around 3.5%. V lost 6 bases and J lost 5, with 19 bases in between. This CDR3 is built from 15 residues. Germline CDR1 is MDHEN and CDR2 is SYDVKM. Points from the study as a whole: Boosting was followed by the reappearance of most primary-vaccination clones (roughly 96% CD4, 88% CD8). The CD4 compartment and the CD8 compartment contained a small share of clonotypes in common.

The rearrangement links TRBV28 to TRBJ1-1; D is unresolved. This clonotype was sampled from a man younger than 30 who received the YFV17D yellow fever vaccine. The sample consisted of CD4+ T cells sorted from PBMCs, taken on the day of the yellow fever booster vaccination. CDR3 sequence (DNA): TGTGCCAGCAGCCCCCCGGTCGGGTCGGGGACTGAAGCTTTCTTT. Its translation: CASSPPVGSGTEAFF.